This T cell receptor beta chain appears in the sequencing data of a study of STAT5B mutations in CD4+ large granular lymphocyte leukemia. Overall study context: The CDR3 'QG' motif was associated with a particular HLA allele among healthy donors.

The CDR3 consists of 13 residues. Looked up from germline, CDR1 is MNHNS and CDR2 is SASEGT. Deletions cut 10 bases from V and 2 bases from J, with 12 bases between. In regard to this clone: The antigen is undetermined.

Study conclusions and caveats: Top patient clones used TRBV06 genes more often: 8/27 versus 2/35 in controls. Without putative leukemic clones, patient CD4-sorted repertoires remained more clonal than healthy CD4+ repertoires.

Healthy controls were blood donor buffy coats. This table comes from immunoSEQ multiplex PCR, and its TCRdb copy is limited to in-frame clones, with some not included. Of about 31,000 clones in the sample, roughly 89% were seen once. The rearrangement joins TRBV6-1 to TRBJ1-3; D uncertain. Material: CD4+ T cells from blood buffy coats. The sequence was collected from a human donor in good health. For the CDR3, the DNA is TGTGCCACCAGAGGTTTTCCTGGAAACACCATATATTTT. The encoded protein is CATRGFPGNTIYF.